This T cell receptor beta chain is from a study of T-cell reconstitution after alpha-beta-depleted transplantation in children. In this sample, this clonotype turned up a few times. Between the trimmed V and J ends, which lost 7 bases and 7 bases, there was a span of 8 bases. CDR1 and CDR2 (germline): MDHEN, SYDVKM. This CDR3 is built from 12 residues. Researchers prepared the TCRbeta library using unique molecular identifiers, the study reports. TCRdb itself ran the PCR reads through MiXCR, one entry per CDR3 protein. The sample contains more than 550,000 distinct CDR3 sequences, 8% to 11% of which appear only once.

The material sequenced was PBMCs from the stem cell graft donor, taken from the stem cell graft. The rearrangement links TRBV28 to TRBJ1-6; D is uncertain. The receptor was isolated from a human donor who donated a stem cell graft to a child with acute myeloid leukemia. CDR3 sequence reads: CASTTVNSPLHF. CDR3 bases: TGTGCCAGCACTACGGTCAATTCACCCCTCCACTTT.